This entry lists 32 T cell receptor beta chains sequenced from one sample in a study of blood T cell repertoires in COVID-19. Sequenced by immunoSEQ multiplex PCR; TCRdb stores in-frame clones only, minus some. The sample contains under 200,000 clones, roughly 84% of which appear only once. Source material: PBMCs or T cells enriched from blood (not recorded which). The receptors were sampled from a woman aged 25-40 years who had been exposed to COVID-19.

The CDR3 protein is CASSLTNRQGNTIYF. In DNA, the CDR3 is TGTGCCAGCAGCTTAACAAACCGTCAGGGAAACACCATATATTTT. The chain carries TRBV7-2 and TRBJ1-3; D gene unclear. Trimming shortened V by 2 bases and J by 4 bases, and 12 bases separated the two germline ends. From germline, CDR1 is SGHTA and CDR2 FQGNSA. The CDR3 runs 15 residues.

This chain connects TRBV12-3 or TRBV12-4 to TRBJ1-4; the D is unclear. The V and J ends lost 8 bases and 1 base respectively, with 8 bases between them. The CDR3 has 13 amino acids. The CDR3, as DNA: TGTGCCAGCTCCAGTGGAACTAATGAAAAACTGTTTTTT. It is translated as CASSSGTNEKLFF.

CDR3 region: CASSPPVGIYTGELFF. The CDR3 nucleotides are TGTGCCAGCAGCCCCCCAGTCGGGATATACACCGGGGAGCTGTTTTTT. J is TRBJ2-2 and V is TRBV5-6; possibly TRBD2 for D (5 bases). The germline gives CDR1 SGHDT, CDR2 YYEEEE. Trimming left V 4 bases short and J 3 bases short, with 16 bases between. The CDR3 length is 16 residues.

This chain joins TRBV6-5 and TRBJ1-2, with D tentatively TRBD1 (6 bases). CDR3 length: 16 amino acids. CDR1 is MNHEY, CDR2 SVGAGI, per germline. Trimming cost V 0 bases and J 1 base, with 12 bases left between them. DNA of the CDR3: TGTGCCAGCAGTTACTCGGGGGGGCCCGATAACTATGGCTACACCTTC. It is translated as CASSYSGGPDNYGYTF.

The J gene is TRBJ2-2, the V gene TRBV5-6, with D tentatively TRBD1 (5 bases). In germline, CDR1 is SGHDT, CDR2 YYEEEE. V lost 5 bases and J lost 9, with 14 bases in between. This CDR3 comprises 13 residues. CDR3 amino acids: CASRPGHSWELFF. In nucleotides, the CDR3 is TGTGCCAGCAGACCTGGACATTCATGGGAGCTGTTTTTT.

The rearrangement links TRBV14 to TRBJ2-5, with D possibly matching TRBD1 (6 bases). Trimming shortened V by 2 bases and J by 2 bases, and 12 bases separated the two germline ends. CDR1 is SGHDN and CDR2 is FVKESK in the germline V gene. This CDR3 has 15 residues. The CDR3 DNA is TGTGCCAGCAGCCAAATCGGACAGAAACAAGAGACCCAGTACTTC. It codes for CASSQIGQKQETQYF. Full variable domain (rest looked up from reference TRBV14 and TRBJ2-5): EAGVTQFPSHSVIEKGQTVTLRCDPISGHDNLYWYRRVMGKEIKFLLHFVKESKQDESGMPNNRFLAERTGGTYSTLKVQPAELEDSGVYFCASSQIGQKQETQYFGPGTRLLVL.

The chain links TRBV7-8 to TRBJ1-5, with no clear D. The CDR3 runs 17 residues. Germline V CDR1 and CDR2: SGHVS, FQNEAQ. V dropped 1 base and J dropped 0 bases, with 13 bases sitting between them. The CDR3 loop reads CASSLDLWANSNQPQHF. In nucleotides, the CDR3 is TGTGCCAGCAGCTTAGATCTGTGGGCGAATAGCAATCAGCCCCAGCATTTT.

This clone was seen more than once but under ten times. The V call is TRBV19, the J call TRBJ2-2, with D perhaps matching TRBD1 (5 bases). This CDR3 is built from 13 residues. Trimming removed 6 bases at V and 3 bases at J, with 8 bases between. Germline loops: CDR1 LNHDA, CDR2 SQIVND (reference sequence). The CDR3 DNA reads TGTGCCAGTAGCCTAGGGGACACCGGGGAGCTGTTTTTT. This codes for CASSLGDTGELFF.

The chain recombines TRBV7-6 with TRBJ1-2, with D perhaps matching TRBD1 (5 bases). Trimming stripped 5 bases from V and 5 bases from J, with 12 bases between. This CDR3 comprises 13 residues. Germline lookup yields CDR1 SGHVS and CDR2 FNYEAQ. CDR3 region: CASSETGNYGYTF. CDR3 nucleotide sequence: TGTGCCAGCAGCGAAACAGGAAATTATGGCTACACCTTC.

CDR3 in DNA: TGTGCCAGCAGTTACTCTTCAGCCGGGGGGAATGGCTACACCTTC. This encodes CASSYSSAGGNGYTF. This chain links TRBV6-5 with TRBJ1-2; TRBD1 is a possible D gene (5 bases). V was clipped by 0 bases and J by 6 bases, with 14 bases between them. Germline-derived CDR1 and CDR2 are MNHEY and SVGAGI. The CDR3 totals 15 residues.

This chain uses TRBV3-1 (or the pseudogene TRBV3-2) with TRBJ1-3; D not resolved. V gave up 1 base and J gave up 4 bases, with 11 bases separating them. The CDR3 runs to 15 residues. CDR1 is LGHDT and CDR2 is YNNKEL in the germline V gene (reference sequence). This chain's CDR3 is CASSQAAGSGNTIYF. DNA for the CDR3: TGTGCCAGCAGCCAAGCCGCGGGATCGGGAAACACCATATATTTT.

The chain combines TRBV5-4 with TRBJ1-6, with 7 bases matching TRBD1. The CDR3 spans 14 residues. CDR1 and CDR2 from the germline V gene are SGHNT and YYREEE (reference sequence). V lost 9 bases and J lost 10; bases outside the gene matches: 13. In DNA, the CDR3 is TGTGCCACGAAGCCGGGACAGTCTAAATCACCCCTCCACTTT. This gives the protein CATKPGQSKSPLHF.

The J gene is TRBJ1-5, the V gene TRBV30; 8 positions match TRBD1. The ends lost 3 bases at V and 5 bases at J; junction bases unmatched: 6. The CDR3 contains 14 residues. Per the germline V gene, CDR1 is GTSNPN and CDR2 is SVGIG (reference sequence). This CDR3 is CAWRQGQADQPQHF. CDR3 nucleotide sequence: TGTGCCTGGAGACAGGGACAGGCGGATCAGCCCCAGCATTTT.

The DNA for the CDR3 is TGTGCCAGCAGTTACGGCCTAGCGATTATAGAGACCCAGTACTTC. Amino acids: CASSYGLAIIETQYF. This chain joins TRBV6-2 or TRBV6-3 and TRBJ2-5; D perhaps matches TRBD2 (6 bases). The CDR3 has 15 amino acids. V dropped 2 bases and J dropped 4 bases, with 14 bases sitting between them. The germline V gene encodes CDR1 MNHEY and CDR2 SVGEGT.

The rearrangement uses TRBV4-3 and TRBJ2-3; D is unclear. V was clipped by 0 bases and J by 0 bases, with 4 bases between them. CDR1 and CDR2 (germline): LGHNA, YSLEER. This CDR3 spans 14 amino acids. The CDR3 DNA sequence: TGCGCCAGCAGCCAAGATTATAGCACAGATACGCAGTATTTT. It codes for CASSQDYSTDTQYF.

This sequence joins TRBV5-8 and TRBJ2-5, with 7 bases matching TRBD2. This CDR3 has 15 residues. Per the germline V gene, CDR1 is SGHTS and CDR2 is YDEGEE. Unmatched junction bases numbered 11, after V lost 4 bases and J lost 5 bases. In DNA, the CDR3 is TGTGCCAGCAGCCCCGGCGGGGGAGGTGGGGAGACCCAGTACTTC. This translates into CASSPGGGGGETQYF.

The rearrangement uses TRBV7-9 and TRBJ1-2, with TRBD1 as a possible D gene (5 bases). V gave up 3 bases and J gave up 4 bases, with 9 bases separating them. Germline V gene data show CDR1 as SEHNR and CDR2 as FQNEAQ (reference sequence). The CDR3 covers 13 residues. The CDR3 DNA reads as TGTGCCAGCAGCTTTCAGGGCCTCTATGGCTACACCTTC. Translating gives CASSFQGLYGYTF.

The CDR3 is CASSQDMASGAGDTQYF. The CDR3 bases are TGTGCCAGCAGCCAAGATATGGCTAGCGGGGCGGGAGATACGCAGTATTTT. The V gene is TRBV3-1 (or the pseudogene TRBV3-2), the J gene TRBJ2-3; TRBD2 matches 9 bases. Germline CDR1 and CDR2: LGHDT and YNNKEL (reference sequence). The CDR3 has 17 amino acids. V shed 0 bases and J 5 bases; nucleotides not matched to a gene: 9.

This chain links TRBV18 with TRBJ2-2; D gene unclear. Germline V gene lookup returns CDR1 KGHSH and CDR2 LQKENI. V was cut by 4 bases and J by 0 bases, with 12 bases left in between. The CDR3 totals 16 residues. CDR3 loop: CASSQPGETNTGELFF. In DNA, the CDR3 is TGTGCCAGCTCACAACCTGGAGAGACGAACACCGGGGAGCTGTTTTTT.

This rearrangement joins TRBV4-3 to TRBJ1-2; TRBD1 might be the D (5 bases). Germline values: CDR1 LGHNA, CDR2 YSLEER. The CDR3 consists of 18 residues. V was pared by 2 bases and J by 1 base, with 20 bases between. CDR3 sequence reads: CASSQHSTGLGGNYGYTF. CDR3 DNA sequence: TGCGCCAGCAGCCAACACTCCACCGGTCTGGGGGGTAACTATGGCTACACCTTC.

The chain uses TRBV3-1 (or the pseudogene TRBV3-2) and TRBJ1-1, with 9 bases identical to TRBD1. This CDR3 is built from 15 residues. With V trimmed by 5 bases and J by 1 base, 5 bases remained unmatched. Germline V CDR1 and CDR2: LGHDT, YNNKEL (reference sequence). The CDR3 bases are TGTGCCAGCAGCAGATCGGACAGGGGGAACACTGAAGCTTTCTTT. Amino acid sequence: CASSRSDRGNTEAFF.

This chain joins TRBV5-1 and TRBJ2-5; TRBD1 matches 8 bases. There are 13 residues in the CDR3. The V gene's germline CDR1 is SGHRS and CDR2 YFSETQ. V dropped 3 bases and J dropped 3; count of bases not matched to a gene: 1. CDR3 sequence reads: CASSSDREETQYF. The CDR3 DNA reads as TGCGCCAGCAGCTCGGACAGGGAAGAGACCCAGTACTTC.

This chain links TRBV6-5 with TRBJ2-2; tentatively, D is TRBD2 (6 bases). Germline V gene data show CDR1 as MNHEY and CDR2 as SVGAGI. The V gene lost 6 bases and the J gene lost 6 bases, with 11 bases spanning the gap. The CDR3 totals 13 residues. The CDR3 DNA sequence: TGTGCCAGCAGCCGGGAGACAGCCGGGGAGCTGTTTTTT. It yields the protein CASSRETAGELFF.

CDR3 bases: TGTGCCAGCAGCCGAACAGGGGGCTATGGCTACACCTTC. It codes for CASSRTGGYGYTF. The genes are TRBV4-2 and TRBJ1-2; 8 nucleotides line up with TRBD1. The germline gives CDR1 LGHNA, CDR2 YNFKEQ. Trimming at V came to 4 bases and at J to 4 bases, leaving 2 bases not matched to a gene. The length of the CDR3 is 13 residues.

V gene TRBV30 combines with J gene TRBJ1-3; D perhaps matches TRBD1 (5 bases). The V gene lost 2 bases and the J gene lost 2 bases, with 19 bases spanning the gap. Germline assignment: CDR1 GTSNPN and CDR2 SVGIG (reference sequence). The CDR3 is made up of 17 amino acids. The CDR3 nucleotides read TGTGCCTGGAGTTCACTTACATATCGGACAACTGGAAACACCATATATTTT. Its translation: CAWSSLTYRTTGNTIYF.

This clone appeared once. CDR3 bases: TGTGCCAGCAGCGGGGGAGTGAACACTGAAGCTTTCTTT. This encodes CASSGGVNTEAFF. The V gene is TRBV6-5, the J gene TRBJ1-1, with D possibly TRBD1 on 5 matching bases. Germline CDR1 MNHEY, CDR2 SVGAGI. V gave up 6 bases and J gave up 0 bases, with 8 bases separating them. The CDR3 spans 13 residues.

The gene calls are TRBV6-5 and TRBJ1-5; no clear D gene. Trimming removed 5 bases from V and 2 bases from J, with 13 bases in between. The CDR3 has 15 amino acids. Per germline, CDR1 MNHEY and CDR2 SVGAGI. The DNA for the CDR3 is TGTGCCAGCAGTCGAGCTCGACACGGCAATCAGCCCCAGCATTTT. This codes for CASSRARHGNQPQHF.

The genes are TRBV3-1 (or the pseudogene TRBV3-2) and TRBJ2-1; tentative D call: TRBD2 (6 bases). This CDR3 is 13 amino acids long. Looked up from germline, CDR1 is LGHDT and CDR2 is YNNKEL (reference sequence). Trimming took 4 bases from V and 8 from J, leaving 12 bases between them. The CDR3 bases are TGTGCCAGCAGCCTCCGACTAGGGTATGAGCAGTTCTTC. It yields the protein CASSLRLGYEQFF.

With respect to this clone: The same CDR3 also results from other DNA sequences found in this sample. The rearrangement links TRBV5-4 to TRBJ2-1, with 8 bases matching TRBD2. Losses at the gene ends were 5 bases for V and 3 bases for J; bases not matched to a gene: 7. Germline V gene lookup returns CDR1 SGHNT and CDR2 YYREEE (reference sequence). The length of the CDR3 is 15 residues. The chain's CDR3 is CASSPGAGGYNEQFF. Here the CDR3 DNA reads TGTGCCAGCAGTCCCGGGGCGGGGGGCTACAATGAGCAGTTCTTC.

The chain has TRBV27 and TRBJ2-2; D is perhaps TRBD1 (7 bases). The germline V gene has CDR1 MNHEY and CDR2 SMNVEV (reference sequence). V lost 1 base and J 3 bases, leaving 15 bases between the germline ends. The CDR3 covers 17 residues. The CDR3 loop reads CASSLYLRRGHTGELFF. The CDR3 nucleotides are TGTGCCAGCAGTTTATATCTCAGGAGGGGGCACACCGGGGAGCTGTTTTTT.

The CDR3 sequence is CATSRDVNGQGAYEQYF. DNA of the CDR3: TGTGCCACCAGCAGAGATGTCAATGGACAGGGGGCTTACGAGCAGTACTTC. The J gene is TRBJ2-7, the V gene TRBV15; 11 positions match TRBD1. Trimming at V came to 0 bases and at J to 4 bases, leaving 8 bases not matched to a gene. The germline V gene encodes CDR1 LNHNV and CDR2 YYDKDF (reference sequence). This CDR3 is built from 17 residues.

This rearrangement joins TRBV16 to TRBJ1-1; D perhaps matches TRBD1 (6 bases). The germline V gene has CDR1 KGHSY and CDR2 FQNENV. Trimming took off 3 bases at V and 5 bases at J, with 16 bases between the two ends. The CDR3 runs to 15 residues. CDR3 in DNA: TGTGCCAGCAGCCAGTCAGGGGATTTGGGGACTGAAGCTTTCTTT. This sequence encodes CASSQSGDLGTEAFF.